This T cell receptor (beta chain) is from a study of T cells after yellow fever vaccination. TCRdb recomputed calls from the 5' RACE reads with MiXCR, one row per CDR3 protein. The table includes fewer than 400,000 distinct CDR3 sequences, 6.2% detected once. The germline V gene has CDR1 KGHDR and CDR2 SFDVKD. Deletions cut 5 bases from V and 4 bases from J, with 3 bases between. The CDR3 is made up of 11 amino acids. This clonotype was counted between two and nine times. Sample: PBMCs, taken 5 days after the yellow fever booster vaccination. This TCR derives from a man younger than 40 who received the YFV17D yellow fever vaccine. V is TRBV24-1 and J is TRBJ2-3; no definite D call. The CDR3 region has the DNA TGTGCCACCAGTGTTTCAGATACGCAGTATTTT. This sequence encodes CATSVSDTQYF.